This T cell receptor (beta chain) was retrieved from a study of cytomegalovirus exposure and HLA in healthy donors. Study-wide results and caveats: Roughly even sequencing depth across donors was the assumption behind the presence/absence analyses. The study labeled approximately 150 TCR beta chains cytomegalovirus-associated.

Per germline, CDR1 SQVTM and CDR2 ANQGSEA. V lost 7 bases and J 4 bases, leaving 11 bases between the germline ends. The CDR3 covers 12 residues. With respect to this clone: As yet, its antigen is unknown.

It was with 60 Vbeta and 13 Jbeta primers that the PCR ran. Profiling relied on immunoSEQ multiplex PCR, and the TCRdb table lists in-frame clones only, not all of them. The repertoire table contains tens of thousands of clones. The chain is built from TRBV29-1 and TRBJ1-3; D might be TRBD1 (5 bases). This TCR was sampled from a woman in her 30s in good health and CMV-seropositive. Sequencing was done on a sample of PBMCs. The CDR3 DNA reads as TGCAGCGCCGGGGGGGGAGGAAACACCATATATTTT. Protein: CSAGGGGNTIYF.